This passage covers 8 T cell receptor beta chains from one sample sequenced in a study of cytomegalovirus exposure and HLA in healthy donors (TCRdb year 2017). The library came from the immunoSEQ multiplex PCR assay. The multiplex PCR relied on a mix of 60 forward primers for TCR Vbeta segments and 13 reverse primers for TCR Jbeta segments. The clones in this table, taken by TCRdb from immuneACCESS, are in-frame only. Not every clone is retained; where verified, under half of the shortfall comes from an unresolved V gene, and the cause of the rest is unknown. The sample contains around 130,000 clones, 55% to 75% of them found a single time. 2.9% of the sample is in the top ten clones. The specimen sequenced was PBMCs. All receptors derive from a human donor in good health.

This clone showed up just a few times. V usage is TRBV30 and J usage is TRBJ1-3; the D gene is possibly TRBD1 (5 bases). V was pared by 5 bases and J by 0 bases, with 17 bases between. This CDR3 contains 16 residues. Germline V gives CDR1 GTSNPN, CDR2 SVGIG (reference sequence). As DNA, the CDR3 is TGTGCCTGGCCAACGTCCGGGGGAAACTCTGGAAACACCATATATTTT. It translates to CAWPTSGGNSGNTIYF.

The chain is built from TRBV19 and TRBJ1-1; D remains ambiguous. This CDR3 region has 14 residues. Trimming stripped 7 bases from V and 6 bases from J, with 18 bases between. Germline assignment: CDR1 LNHDA and CDR2 SQIVND (reference sequence). As DNA, the CDR3 is TGTGCCAGTACCCTCCTACGAGGCCCATCTGAAGCTTTCTTT. It encodes CASTLLRGPSEAFF.

The genes are TRBV27 and TRBJ2-7, with D hard to call. Germline V CDR1 and CDR2: MNHEY, SMNVEV (reference sequence). The V gene lost 4 bases and the J gene lost 5 bases, with 6 bases spanning the gap. The CDR3 consists of 11 residues. The CDR3 is CASSSRDEQYF. The CDR3 DNA follows: TGTGCCAGCAGTTCTCGCGACGAGCAGTACTTC.

The V call is TRBV11-1, the J call TRBJ2-3; 7 bases agree with TRBD2. Unmatched junction bases numbered 9, after V lost 5 bases and J lost 4 bases. The germline CDR1 and CDR2 sequences are SGHAT and FQDESV (reference sequence). The CDR3 is made up of 15 amino acids. The CDR3 sequence is CASSPLAGVADTQYF. The CDR3 bases are TGTGCCAGCAGCCCATTGGCGGGGGTGGCAGATACGCAGTATTTT. Combining the CDR3 with reference TRBV11-1 and TRBJ2-3 gives the whole variable domain EAEVAQSPRYKITEKSQAVAFWCDPISGHATLYWYRQILGQGPELLVQFQDESVVDDSQLPKDRFSAERLKGVDSTLKIQPAELGDSAMYLCASSPLAGVADTQYFGPGTRLTVL.

This rearrangement joins TRBV11-2 to TRBJ2-7; 8 bases match TRBD1. The V gene end was trimmed by 0 bases and the J gene end by 6 bases; junction bases not matched to a gene: 7. The CDR3 runs 15 residues. CDR1 and CDR2 from the germline V gene are SGHAT and FQNNGV. CDR3 nucleotide sequence: TGTGCCAGCAGCTTAGACAGGGGGCTGATAGTCGAGCAGTACTTC. Its translation: CASSLDRGLIVEQYF.

This sequence joins TRBV4-3 and TRBJ2-7; tentatively, D is TRBD2 (5 bases). This CDR3 has 15 residues. Deletions cut 3 bases from V and 2 bases from J, with 14 bases between. Germline CDR1 LGHNA, CDR2 YSLEER. The chain's CDR3 is CASSQASTGTYEQYF. CDR3 in DNA: TGCGCCAGCAGCCAGGCCTCCACGGGGACCTACGAGCAGTACTTC.

The chain couples TRBV7-3 to TRBJ2-3; 7 positions agree with TRBD2. The germline gives CDR1 SGHTA, CDR2 FQGTGA. The ends lost 3 bases at V and 2 bases at J; junction bases unmatched: 5. The CDR3 spans 15 residues. The CDR3 sequence is CASSLGGRNTDTQYF. For the CDR3, the DNA is TGTGCCAGCAGCTTGGGGGGGAGGAACACAGATACGCAGTATTTT.

V usage is TRBV6-1 and J usage is TRBJ2-3; 8 bases are shared with TRBD2. The CDR3 is 15 amino acids. Looked up from germline, CDR1 is MNHNS and CDR2 is SASEGT. J was trimmed by 3 bases and V by 5 bases; bases with no gene match: 7. The CDR3 reads CASSSSAGATDTQYF. Here the CDR3 DNA reads TGTGCCAGCAGTTCGTCAGCGGGGGCGACAGATACGCAGTATTTT.